Listed below are T cell receptor beta chains from one sample, sequenced in a study of blood T cell repertoires in COVID-19. TCRdb's table, derived via immunoSEQ multiplex PCR, lists solely in-frame clones and lacks some. The sample has roughly 440,000 clones, approximately 90% seen once. The sample taken for sequencing was peripheral blood. These receptors were taken from a woman aged 45-60 years with COVID-19, enrolled during active disease. Each CDR3 is given with its conserved first and last residue. D genes are given only for firm matches. The listing skips clone size in some rows; elsewhere it reads once, few, many or a size class.

size	length	J	D	V	DNA	CDR3
.	15	TRBJ1-2	.	TRBV2	TGTGCCAGCAGTGAATTGACGAGGGCTAACTATGGCTACACCTTC	CASSELTRANYGYTF
.	14	TRBJ1-1	.	TRBV5-1	TGCGCCAGCAGCTCAGGGGTGAGGAACACTGAAGCTTTCTTT	CASSSGVRNTEAFF
.	13	TRBJ2-2	.	TRBV12-3/TRBV12-4	TGTGCCAGCAGTCCCTCTTACACCGGGGAGCTGTTTTTT	CASSPSYTGELFF
.	13	TRBJ1-2	.	TRBV25-1	TGTGCCAGCAGTGAATTGGCAAACTATGGCTACACCTTC	CASSELANYGYTF
.	15	TRBJ1-2	.	TRBV4-1	TGCGCCAGCAGCCAAGCGCTAGCCTCCTTGGGTGGCTACACCTTC	CASSQALASLGGYTF
.	15	TRBJ2-7	.	TRBV6-6	TGTGCCAGCAGTTCCACAGGTTCAGCGTCCTACGAGCAGTACTTC	CASSSTGSASYEQYF
.	14	TRBJ2-1	.	TRBV9	TGTGCCAGCAGCGTAGGGGGAAGGGGAACGGGGCAGTTCTTC	CASSVGGRGTGQFF
.	13	TRBJ2-5	.	TRBV6-5	TGTGCCAGCAGTTCGACAGTTCAAGAGACCCAGTACTTC	CASSSTVQETQYF
once	12	TRBJ2-2	.	TRBV27	TGTGCCAGCAGTTCAGCGCGCCGGGAGCTGTTTTTT	CASSSARRELFF
.	18	TRBJ1-6	TRBD1	TRBV27	TGTGCCAGCAGTTTATACCCAGGGGGCGGCTCCTATAATTCACCCCTCCACTTT	CASSLYPGGGSYNSPLHF
.	15	TRBJ1-1	TRBD1	TRBV2	TGTGCCAGCAGTCGGAGGACAGGGGGATTAACTGAAGCTTTCTTT	CASSRRTGGLTEAFF
.	13	TRBJ1-1	TRBD1	TRBV18	TGTGCCAGCTCACCGACAGGGGGCACTGAAGCTTTCTTT	CASSPTGGTEAFF
.	16	TRBJ2-2	TRBD1	TRBV18	TGTGCCAGCTCACCGGAAGGGACAGGGGCACCCGGGGAGCTGTTTTTT	CASSPEGTGAPGELFF
.	13	TRBJ2-7	.	TRBV11-2	TGTGCCAGCAGCAGAGGGTTAACCTACGAGCAGTACTTC	CASSRGLTYEQYF
.	17	TRBJ2-3	TRBD1	TRBV5-1	TGCGCCAGCAGCAGCGACAGGGGCGCTTCTAGCACAGATACGCAGTATTTT	CASSSDRGASSTDTQYF
.	13	TRBJ1-1	.	TRBV10-3	TGTGCCATCAGTAACGGGGGTAACACTGAAGCTTTCTTT	CAISNGGNTEAFF
.	11	TRBJ2-3	.	TRBV30	TGTGCCTGGAGGGAGCTAGATACGCAGTATTTT	CAWRELDTQYF
.	11	TRBJ2-7	TRBD1	TRBV30	TGTGCCTGGGACAGGGACCACGAGCAGTACTTC	CAWDRDHEQYF
.	15	TRBJ2-3	TRBD2	TRBV24-1	TGTGCCACCAGTGAATCGCGGGGGTCCCCAGATACGCAGTATTTT	CATSESRGSPDTQYF
many	14	TRBJ1-4	.	TRBV11-2	TGTGCCAGCAGCTTGTGGGGGGACGATGAAAAACTGTTTTTT	CASSLWGDDEKLFF
.	13	TRBJ1-1	TRBD1	TRBV19	TGTGCCAGTAGAAATTCAGGGGGCACTGAAGCTTTCTTT	CASRNSGGTEAFF
.	12	TRBJ2-7	.	TRBV2	TGTGCCAGCAGTGCAACAGGGTGGGAGCAGTACTTC	CASSATGWEQYF
.	8	TRBJ2-7	.	TRBV21-1	TGTGCCAGCAGCATGAGGTACTTC	CASSMRYF